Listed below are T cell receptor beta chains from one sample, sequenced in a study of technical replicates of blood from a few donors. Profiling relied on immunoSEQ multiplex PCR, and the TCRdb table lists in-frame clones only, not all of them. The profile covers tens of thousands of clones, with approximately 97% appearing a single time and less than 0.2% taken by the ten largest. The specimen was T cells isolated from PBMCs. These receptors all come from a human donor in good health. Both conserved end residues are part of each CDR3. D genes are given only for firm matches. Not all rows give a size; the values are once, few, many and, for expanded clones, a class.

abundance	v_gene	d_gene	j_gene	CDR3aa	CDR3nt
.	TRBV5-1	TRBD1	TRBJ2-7	CASSEGTGFNEQYF	TGCGCCAGCAGCGAAGGGACAGGTTTTAACGAGCAGTACTTC
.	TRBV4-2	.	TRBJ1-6	CASSQGSASSYNSPLHF	TGTGCCAGCAGCCAAGGGTCAGCGAGCTCCTATAATTCACCCCTCCACTTT
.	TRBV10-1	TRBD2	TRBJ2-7	CASRERGGGSYEQYF	TGCGCCAGCCGCGAGCGGGGGGGAGGGTCCTACGAGCAGTACTTC
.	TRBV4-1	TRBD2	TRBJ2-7	CASSQGTRRESYEQYF	TGCGCCAGCAGCCAAGGAACCCGGCGGGAGAGCTACGAGCAGTACTTC
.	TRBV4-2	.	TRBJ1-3	CASSNQVISGNTIYF	TGTGCCAGCAGCAATCAGGTCATCTCTGGAAACACCATATATTTT
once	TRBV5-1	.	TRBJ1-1	CASSPIGDTEAFF	TGCGCCAGCAGCCCCATCGGGGACACTGAAGCTTTCTTT
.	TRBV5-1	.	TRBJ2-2	CASSWSGNTGELFF	TGCGCCAGCAGCTGGAGCGGGAACACCGGGGAGCTGTTTTTT
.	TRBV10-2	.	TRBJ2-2	CASRADYTGELFF	TGCGCCAGCCGAGCGGACTACACCGGGGAGCTGTTTTTT
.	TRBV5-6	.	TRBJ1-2	CASSLGGYYGYTF	TGTGCCAGCAGCTTGGGGGGCTACTATGGCTACACCTTC
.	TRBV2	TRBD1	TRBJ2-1	CASTSRQGAGEQFF	TGTGCCAGCACCTCCCGGCAGGGGGCCGGTGAGCAGTTCTTC
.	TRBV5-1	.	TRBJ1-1	CASSSQTSNTEAFF	TGCGCCAGCAGCTCCCAGACATCGAACACTGAAGCTTTCTTT
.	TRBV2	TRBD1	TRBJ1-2	CASKDRDREANGYTF	TGTGCCAGCAAGGACCGGGACAGGGAAGCCAATGGCTACACCTTC
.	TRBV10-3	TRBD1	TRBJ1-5	CATRTGKENQPQHF	TGTGCCACAAGGACAGGGAAAGAGAATCAGCCCCAGCATTTT
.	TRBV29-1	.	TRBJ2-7	CSVVSASDEQYF	TGCAGCGTTGTGTCCGCTTCGGACGAGCAGTACTTC
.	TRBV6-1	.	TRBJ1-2	CASSELGRYYGYTF	TGTGCCAGCAGTGAATTAGGCAGGTACTATGGCTACACCTTC
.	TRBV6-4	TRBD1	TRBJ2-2	CASSQGTGNTGELFF	TGTGCCAGCAGTCAAGGGACAGGGAACACCGGGGAGCTGTTTTTT